This TCR beta chain was obtained from a study of human thymus T cells. Study-wide results and caveats: Both thymic and peripheral blood repertoires showed apparently biased V and J usage.

Only four of the eight donors provided an approximately 0.45-1 mL blood sample. All available leukocytes, rather than a set cell count, yielded the blood DNA. Comment on this clone: Its antigen is as yet unknown.

The method was immunoSEQ multiplex PCR; TCRdb's version includes in-frame clones alone and lacks a portion of them. Counted here are 35,000 to 55,000 clones, over 85% occurring once; the ten biggest clones make up more than 0.095%. Trimming took 5 bases from V and 0 from J; bases not matched to a gene: 4. Germline CDR1 SGHTA, CDR2 FQGNSA. CDR3 length: 15 amino acids. The receptor was derived from a boy less than two years old with a congenital heart defect but otherwise immunologically healthy. The material sequenced was blood. The genes are TRBV7-2 and TRBJ1-5; TRBD1 matches 7 bases. The CDR3 sequence is CASSPRGGSNQPQHF. The CDR3 DNA reads as TGTGCCAGCAGCCCCAGGGGGGGTAGCAATCAGCCCCAGCATTTT.